Below, 22 T cell receptor beta chains from the same sample are listed, as sequenced in a study of T cell changes during pregnancy in multiple sclerosis. Generated by immunoSEQ multiplex PCR, the TCRdb table keeps only in-frame clones and is missing some. The data show around 66,000 clones, with about 88% seen just once and roughly 3.3% held by the top ten. The specimen comprised peripheral blood, sampled in the first trimester of pregnancy. Receptors originate from a female donor in good health, enrolled as a control in a pregnancy study.

The J gene is TRBJ2-7, the V gene TRBV5-4; TRBD1 aligns across 8 bases. J lost 5 bases, V lost 4 bases, and 5 bases had no gene match. Germline CDR1 and CDR2: SGHNT and YYREEE (reference sequence). The CDR3 is made up of 13 amino acids. CDR3 amino acids: CASSQDRENEQYF. Written as DNA, the CDR3 is TGTGCCAGCAGCCAGGACAGGGAGAACGAGCAGTACTTC.

CDR3 nucleotide sequence: TGCGCCAGCAGCCAAGAGTCGGAGGGTAGACGGGGCTACACCTTC. Encoded protein: CASSQESEGRRGYTF. The chain joins TRBV4-1 to TRBJ1-2; D unclear. The germline V and J ends were trimmed by 0 bases and 8 bases, with 16 bases remaining between them. The CDR3 length is 15 residues. The V gene's germline CDR1 is MGHRA and CDR2 YSYEKL.

The chain is built from TRBV7-6 and TRBJ1-2; the match to TRBD1 covers 8 bases. This CDR3 contains 15 residues. The ends lost 5 bases at V and 7 bases at J; junction bases unmatched: 12. CDR1 is SGHVS and CDR2 is FNYEAQ in the germline V gene. For the CDR3, the DNA is TGTGCCAGCAGCCCTACCCCGACAGGGGAAAGTGGCTACACCTTC. As protein: CASSPTPTGESGYTF.

V and J are TRBV5-8 and TRBJ2-1, with D uncertain. From germline, CDR1 is SGHTS and CDR2 YDEGEE. This CDR3 has 11 residues. Trimming took 2 bases from V and 9 from J, leaving 6 bases between them. The CDR3 DNA follows: TGTGCCAGCAGCTTTTTCGGTGAGCAGTTCTTC. It is translated as CASSFFGEQFF.

The chain uses TRBV27 and TRBJ2-7; TRBD1 agrees at 7 bases. The CDR3 totals 14 residues. Trimming at V came to 4 bases and at J to 3 bases, leaving 6 bases not matched to a gene. Germline lookup yields CDR1 MNHEY and CDR2 SMNVEV (reference sequence). The CDR3 nucleotides read TGTGCCAGCAGTTACCTACACAGGGGCTACGAGCAGTACTTC. It codes for CASSYLHRGYEQYF.

The V gene is TRBV6-1, the J gene TRBJ1-5; D is possibly TRBD1 (6 bases). The V end lost 4 bases, the J end lost 5 bases, and 15 bases lay between the germline ends. Germline CDR1 is MNHNS and CDR2 is SASEGT. CDR3 length equals 15 residues. The chain's CDR3 is CASSAQTGGDQPQHF. The CDR3 DNA reads TGTGCCAGCAGTGCCCAGACAGGTGGGGATCAGCCCCAGCATTTT.

The V call is TRBV5-1, the J call TRBJ1-2; D might be TRBD1 (6 bases). The CDR3 sequence is 15 residues long. Germline assignment: CDR1 SGHRS and CDR2 YFSETQ. The V end was cut by 0 bases, the J end by 6 bases, with 15 bases between. CDR3 nucleotides: TGCGCCAGCAGCTTGGCCATGGGGGGGGCCGATGGCTACACCTTC. Translation: CASSLAMGGADGYTF.

The genes are TRBV6-5 and TRBJ1-4; D possibly corresponds to TRBD1 (6 bases). V was trimmed by 2 bases and J by 3 bases, leaving 7 bases between them. CDR3 length: 14 residues. Germline V gene lookup returns CDR1 MNHEY and CDR2 SVGAGI. CDR3 protein: CASSYGTSNEKLFF. DNA of the CDR3: TGTGCCAGCAGTTACGGGACATCTAATGAAAAACTGTTTTTT.

J is TRBJ1-2 and V is TRBV6-4, with D possibly matching TRBD1 (6 bases). This CDR3 spans 17 amino acids. The germline V gene encodes CDR1 MRHNA and CDR2 SNTAGT. V was pared by 1 base and J by 8 bases, with 23 bases between. CDR3: CASSDFHRKLLTGGYTF. As DNA, the CDR3 is TGTGCCAGCAGTGACTTCCACCGGAAACTACTGACAGGAGGCTACACCTTC.

The chain is built from TRBV9 and TRBJ2-2; 9 positions agree with TRBD1. The CDR3 runs to 17 residues. V trimming: 0 bases; J trimming: 4 bases; junction bases outside the gene matches: 7. Per germline, CDR1 SGDLS and CDR2 YYNGEE. In DNA, the CDR3 is TGTGCCAGCAGCGTAGACAGGGGGCGCCGGGGCACCGGGGAGCTGTTTTTT. Its protein product is CASSVDRGRRGTGELFF.

The rearrangement joins TRBV5-6 to TRBJ2-7; 14 positions match TRBD2. Germline-derived CDR1 and CDR2 are SGHDT and YYEEEE. The CDR3 spans 15 residues. The J segment lost 5 bases and the V segment lost 4 bases, leaving 5 bases of the junction unmatched. CDR3 residues: CASSPGLAGGHEQYF. CDR3 nucleotides: TGTGCCAGCAGCCCCGGACTAGCGGGAGGCCACGAGCAGTACTTC.

This chain links TRBV10-2 with TRBJ2-7, with 7 bases identical to TRBD1. This CDR3 has 14 amino acids. Trimming removed 11 bases from V and 3 bases from J; junction bases left unmatched: 13. Per germline, CDR1 WSHSY and CDR2 SAAADI. This chain's CDR3 is CACGPGQTLYEQYF. CDR3 nucleotide sequence: TGCGCCTGCGGACCGGGACAGACTCTCTACGAGCAGTACTTC.

This chain joins TRBV7-3 and TRBJ2-1; D is possibly TRBD2 (5 bases). Germline assignment: CDR1 SGHTA and CDR2 FQGTGA. The CDR3 runs 17 residues. V lost 2 bases and J lost 5, with 19 bases in between. The CDR3 DNA is TGTGCCAGCAGCTTATGGGGAGCCGGGATCGCCCACAATGAGCAGTTCTTC. Translation: CASSLWGAGIAHNEQFF.

This clone occurred many times. The chain joins TRBV19 to TRBJ2-3; 8 bases agree with TRBD2. CDR1 and CDR2 (germline): LNHDA, SQIVND (reference sequence). With 6 bases clipped from V and 4 bases from J, the junction kept 9 bases outside the gene matches. CDR3 length equals 15 residues. CDR3 in DNA: TGTGCCAGTAGGGAAAGAGCGGGGGCTTCAGATACGCAGTATTTT. Translated, it gives CASRERAGASDTQYF.

This chain joins TRBV5-1 and TRBJ1-1, with unresolved D. From germline, CDR1 is SGHRS and CDR2 YFSETQ. V dropped 0 bases and J dropped 4 bases, with 10 bases sitting between them. The CDR3 sequence is 14 residues long. CDR3 residues: CASSLGSGSTEAFF. The CDR3 DNA reads TGCGCCAGCAGCTTGGGGTCTGGGAGCACTGAAGCTTTCTTT.

The genes are TRBV4-3 and TRBJ2-7; 9 bases map to TRBD1. V was clipped by 0 bases and J by 3 bases; unmatched bases: 3. In germline, CDR1 is LGHNA, CDR2 YSLEER. This CDR3 is 15 amino acids long. CDR3 DNA: TGCGCCAGCAGCCAAGATCGGGACAGGGTCTACGAGCAGTACTTC. Encoded protein: CASSQDRDRVYEQYF.

The chain is built from TRBV5-1 and TRBJ2-7; 11 positions match TRBD1. After removal of 1 base from V and 4 bases from J, the junction contained 10 bases not matched to a gene. CDR1 is SGHRS and CDR2 is YFSETQ in the germline V gene. The CDR3 is 17 amino acids. CDR3 coding DNA: TGCGCCAGCAGCTTGTTGCCTACTCGGGACAGGGGGTACGAGCAGTACTTC. Protein sequence: CASSLLPTRDRGYEQYF. The full variable domain, with the rest looked up from reference TRBV5-1 and TRBJ2-7, is KAGVTQTPRYLIKTRGQQVTLSCSPISGHRSVSWYQQTPGQGLQFLFEYFSETQRNKGNFPGRFSGRQFSNSRSEMNVSTLELGDSALYLCASSLLPTRDRGYEQYFGPGTRLTVT.

The V and J genes are TRBV19 and TRBJ1-5; D remains ambiguous. V lost 3 bases and J 3 bases, leaving 9 bases between the germline ends. The length of the CDR3 is 14 residues. CDR1 and CDR2 (germline): LNHDA, SQIVND (reference sequence). The CDR3 bases are TGTGCCAGTAGTATTAGAGCTTCCAATCAGCCCCAGCATTTT. Amino acid sequence: CASSIRASNQPQHF.

The chain links TRBV4-1 to TRBJ1-5; 9 nucleotides line up with TRBD1. CDR1 and CDR2 from the germline V gene are MGHRA and YSYEKL. V lost 4 bases, J lost 7 bases, and 20 bases stayed unmatched. The CDR3 covers 19 residues. CDR3 sequence: CASSPQWQLGQGKGQPQHF. CDR3 DNA: TGCGCCAGCAGCCCCCAGTGGCAGTTGGGACAGGGTAAAGGACAGCCCCAGCATTTT.

This rearrangement joins TRBV2 to TRBJ2-7, with 9 bases that match TRBD2. CDR1 and CDR2 from the germline V gene are SNHLY and FYNNEI. The CDR3 length is 14 residues. The V gene end was trimmed by 4 bases and the J gene end by 0 bases; junction bases not matched to a gene: 1. The CDR3 DNA sequence: TGTGCCAGCAGTGGACTAGCGGACTCCTACGAGCAGTACTTC. Protein product: CASSGLADSYEQYF.

The chain employs TRBV5-6 and TRBJ2-3; D perhaps matches TRBD2 (7 bases). This CDR3 is built from 14 residues. Trimming cost V 3 bases and J 4 bases, with 12 bases left between them. Germline V lookup: CDR1 SGHDT, CDR2 YYEEEE. The CDR3 DNA reads as TGTGCCAGCAGCTGGGGGCGGGGGTCAGATACGCAGTATTTT. Translation: CASSWGRGSDTQYF.

In regard to this clone: A much larger clone sits a single nucleotide away, making a read error possible. Distinct nucleotide sequences in the sample also encode this CDR3. This chain links TRBV6-4 with TRBJ2-2, with no clear D. Germline-derived CDR1 and CDR2 are MRHNA and SNTAGT. This CDR3 has 13 amino acids. Deletions cut 0 bases from V and 5 bases from J, with 4 bases between. CDR3 loop: CASSDSATGELFF. CDR3 DNA sequence: TGTGCCAGCAGTGACTCAGCGACCGGGGAGCTGTTTTTT.